One sample yielded the 27 T cell receptor beta chains listed below, sequenced in a study of cytomegalovirus exposure and HLA in healthy donors (dated by TCRdb to the late 2010s). Library prep was done by the immunoSEQ multiplex PCR assay. The multiplex PCR relied on a mix of 60 forward primers for TCR Vbeta segments and 13 reverse primers for TCR Jbeta segments. The source is immuneACCESS, and TCRdb retained only in-frame sequences with V and J called. Part of the clones is not carried over; for the studies checked, unresolved V genes explain less than half of this, and the remainder is unexplained. This sample comprises about 160,000 clones, roughly 80% of them detected only once. The ten largest clonotypes hold more than 8% of the sample. Material for sequencing was PBMCs. These receptors all stem from a male donor in good health and CMV-seropositive.

The chain employs TRBV2 and TRBJ2-3; no clear D gene. The V end lost 3 bases, the J end lost 9 bases, and 13 bases lay between the germline ends. Looked up from germline, CDR1 is SNHLY and CDR2 is FYNNEI. This CDR3 has 13 amino acids. Here the CDR3 DNA reads TGTGCCAGCAGTGAGCCAGGAATTGACACGCAGTATTTT. Residues: CASSEPGIDTQYF.

The chain combines TRBV5-4 with TRBJ1-1; TRBD1 matches 9 bases. This CDR3 comprises 14 residues. V dropped 4 bases and J dropped 7; count of bases not matched to a gene: 8. Germline CDR1 SGHNT, CDR2 YYREEE (reference sequence). The CDR3 region is CASSQNTGGGEAFF. The CDR3 bases are TGTGCCAGCAGCCAGAATACAGGGGGCGGTGAAGCTTTCTTT.

This clone came up a few times. The chain recombines TRBV28 with TRBJ1-1; perhaps TRBD1 as D (6 bases). Germline CDR1 is MDHEN and CDR2 is SYDVKM. V was clipped by 5 bases and J by 5 bases, with 18 bases between them. The CDR3 loop spans 15 amino acids. CDR3 coding DNA: TGTGCCAGCAGTAACCCCCGGCAGGGGCCGACTGAAGCTTTCTTT. Translated, it gives CASSNPRQGPTEAFF.

This chain links TRBV6-1 with TRBJ2-2; 10 bases are a match to TRBD1. In germline, CDR1 is MNHNS, CDR2 SASEGT. The CDR3 loop spans 14 amino acids. V dropped 6 bases and J dropped 6; count of bases not matched to a gene: 4. The CDR3 DNA sequence: TGTGCCAGCAGAGGGACAGGGGTGGCCGGGGAGCTGTTTTTT. Encoded protein: CASRGTGVAGELFF.

The chain recombines TRBV30 with TRBJ2-3; 10 bases are a match to TRBD2. Looked up from germline, CDR1 is GTSNPN and CDR2 is SVGIG (reference sequence). The CDR3 runs 15 residues. The ends lost 3 bases at V and 6 bases at J; junction bases unmatched: 9. CDR3 residues: CAWRPLQRGGDTQYF. The DNA for the CDR3 is TGTGCCTGGAGACCCCTGCAGCGGGGGGGGGATACGCAGTATTTT.

This clone was seen once. At the DNA level, this CDR3 is encoded by other sequences in the same sample as well. This chain links TRBV7-9 with TRBJ2-3, with TRBD1 as a possible D gene (5 bases). Deletions cut 0 bases from V and 3 bases from J, with 7 bases between. This CDR3 has 14 residues. Looked up from germline, CDR1 is SEHNR and CDR2 is FQNEAQ (reference sequence). The CDR3: CASSLARDTDTQYF. The CDR3 nucleotides read TGTGCCAGCAGCTTAGCCAGGGATACAGATACGCAGTATTTT.

V gene TRBV19 combines with J gene TRBJ2-5, with 8 bases that match TRBD1. The CDR3 runs to 14 residues. In germline, CDR1 is LNHDA, CDR2 SQIVND (reference sequence). V lost 3 bases to trimming and J lost 5 bases; unmatched junction nucleotides: 5. DNA for the CDR3: TGTGCCAGTAGTATGCAGGGGGCGTATGAGACCCAGTACTTC. This translates into CASSMQGAYETQYF.

The V gene is TRBV7-9, the J gene TRBJ1-5, with D possibly matching TRBD1 (6 bases). CDR3 size: 15 residues. The germline CDR1 and CDR2 sequences are SEHNR and FQNEAQ (reference sequence). V lost 1 base and J 5 bases, leaving 12 bases between the germline ends. CDR3 bases: TGTGCCAGCAGCTTAGGGGACACCAAAGATCAGCCCCAGCATTTT. Encoded protein: CASSLGDTKDQPQHF.

This clone occurred once. V is TRBV30 and J is TRBJ2-7; perhaps TRBD2 as D (6 bases). The CDR3 totals 12 residues. The V and J ends lost 3 bases and 2 bases respectively, with 8 bases between them. Germline V lookup: CDR1 GTSNPN, CDR2 SVGIG (reference sequence). This chain's CDR3 is CAWSGSPYEQYF. Here the CDR3 DNA reads TGTGCCTGGAGCGGGAGTCCCTACGAGCAGTACTTC. Full variable domain (missing parts from reference TRBV30 and TRBJ2-7): SQTIHQWPATLVQPVGSPLSLECTVEGTSNPNLYWYRQAAGRGLQLLFYSVGIGQISSEVPQNLSASRPQDRQFILSSKKLLLSDSGFYLCAWSGSPYEQYFGPGTRLTVT.

The gene calls are TRBV18 and TRBJ2-2; D gene ambiguous. The CDR3 runs to 15 residues. Trimming shortened V by 0 bases and J by 4 bases, and 9 bases separated the two germline ends. The germline V gene has CDR1 KGHSH and CDR2 LQKENI. CDR3 nucleotides: TGTGCCAGCTCACCACCGAACAGTGGCACCGGGGAGCTGTTTTTT. Its translation: CASSPPNSGTGELFF.

The chain has TRBV30 and TRBJ1-3, with D unresolved. Per the germline V gene, CDR1 is GTSNPN and CDR2 is SVGIG (reference sequence). The CDR3 is 16 residues long. V gave up 0 bases and J gave up 0 bases, with 12 bases separating them. CDR3 sequence (DNA): TGTGCCTGGAGTGTACTGAACAGTTACTCTGGAAACACCATATATTTT. It is translated as CAWSVLNSYSGNTIYF.

This clone has more than one count but fewer than ten. The rearrangement uses TRBV19 and TRBJ2-7; the match to TRBD2 covers 13 bases. There are 17 residues in the CDR3. Trimming removed 1 base from V and 3 bases from J; junction bases left unmatched: 6. Germline values: CDR1 LNHDA, CDR2 SQIVND (reference sequence). DNA for the CDR3: TGTGCCAGTAGTATAGGTGGTTGGACTAGCGGGAGCTACGAGCAGTACTTC. Its protein is CASSIGGWTSGSYEQYF.

Here the CDR3 reads CASRPGSGNTIYF. In DNA, the CDR3 is TGTGCCAGTAGGCCGGGGTCTGGAAACACCATATATTTT. The genes are TRBV19 and TRBJ1-3, with D unclear. The CDR3 covers 13 residues. V gave up 6 bases and J gave up 1 base, with 7 bases separating them. Germline values: CDR1 LNHDA, CDR2 SQIVND (reference sequence).

The chain employs TRBV18 and TRBJ1-6, with TRBD1 matching over 9 bases. Germline CDR1 reads KGHSH; CDR2 reads LQKENI. The CDR3 contains 15 residues. Losses at the gene ends were 5 bases for V and 10 bases for J; bases not matched to a gene: 9. The CDR3, as DNA: TGTGCCAGCTCAGCAGAGACAGGGGGGAACTCACCCCTCCACTTT. Protein sequence: CASSAETGGNSPLHF. Filled out from reference TRBV18 and TRBJ1-6, the complete variable domain reads NAGVMQNPRHLVRRRGQEARLRCSPMKGHSHVYWYRQLPEEGLKFMVYLQKENIIDESGMPKERFSAEFPKEGPSILRIQQVVRGDSAAYFCASSAETGGNSPLHFGNGTRLTVT.

Regarding this clone: The sample carries other DNA sequences with the same CDR3. J is TRBJ2-7 and V is TRBV6-5, with TRBD1 as a possible D gene (6 bases). The CDR3 is made up of 14 amino acids. Trimming left V 4 bases short and J 0 bases short, with 10 bases between. CDR1 is MNHEY, CDR2 SVGAGI, per germline. CDR3 sequence (DNA): TGTGCCAGCAGTTCTACAGGGAGCTCCTACGAGCAGTACTTC. Translation: CASSSTGSSYEQYF.

CDR3 loop: CASSVDSGPYEQYF. CDR3 DNA sequence: TGTGCCAGCAGCGTAGATAGCGGTCCCTACGAGCAGTACTTC. The chain joins TRBV9 to TRBJ2-7; tentatively, D is TRBD2 (6 bases). V was trimmed by 0 bases and J by 2 bases, leaving 9 bases between them. CDR1 is SGDLS, CDR2 YYNGEE, per germline. CDR3 length: 14 amino acids.

This sequence joins TRBV27 and TRBJ2-7; D is unclear. This CDR3 is 14 amino acids long. V was shortened by 5 bases and J by 1 base, with 12 bases between the two germline ends. Per the germline V gene, CDR1 is MNHEY and CDR2 is SMNVEV (reference sequence). CDR3 amino acids: CASSIRHGSYEQYF. For the CDR3, the DNA is TGTGCCAGCAGTATAAGACACGGATCCTACGAGCAGTACTTC.

The rearrangement uses TRBV10-3 and TRBJ1-3, with unresolved D. The CDR3 extends over 14 amino acids. V was trimmed by 6 bases and J by 0 bases, leaving 9 bases between them. CDR1 and CDR2 (germline): ENHRY, SYGVKD. This chain's CDR3 is CAIRPDTSGNTIYF. The DNA for the CDR3 is TGTGCCATCAGACCCGACACCTCTGGAAACACCATATATTTT.

The chain links TRBV5-4 to TRBJ2-5, with 14 nucleotides matching TRBD2. Germline V gene sequence: CDR1 SGHNT, CDR2 YYREEE (reference sequence). J gave up 1 base and V 4 bases, and 3 bases lay outside the gene matches. This CDR3 spans 16 amino acids. Here the CDR3 reads CASSGGLAGAQETQYF. The CDR3 DNA sequence: TGTGCCAGCAGCGGGGGACTAGCGGGGGCCCAAGAGACCCAGTACTTC. The full variable domain, its missing parts supplied by reference TRBV5-4 and TRBJ2-5, is ETGVTQSPTHLIKTRGQQVTLRCSSQSGHNTVSWYQQALGQGPQFIFQYYREEENGRGNFPPRFSGLQFPNYSSELNVNALELDDSALYLCASSGGLAGAQETQYFGPGTRLLVL.

On this clone: The germline gene is not matched at one end of the junction; a read error may be the cause. The rearrangement links TRBV9 to TRBJ1-2; D possibly corresponds to TRBD1 (6 bases). Germline V gene lookup returns CDR1 SGDLS and CDR2 YYNGEE. The CDR3 is 14 residues long. The CDR3 coding sequence is TGTGCCAGCAGCGTAGATGCACAGGGATATGTCTACACCTTC. Its translation is CASSVDAQGYVYTF. Full variable domain (outside the CDR3, taken from reference TRBV9 and TRBJ1-2): DSGVTQTPKHLITATGQRVTLRCSPRSGDLSVYWYQQSLDQGLQFLIQYYNGEERAKGNILERFSAQQFPDLHSELNLSSLELGDSALYFCASSVDAQGYVYTFGSGTRLTVV.

The V gene is TRBV27, the J gene TRBJ1-2, with 7 bases fitting TRBD1. CDR1 is MNHEY, CDR2 SMNVEV, per germline (reference sequence). The CDR3 has 15 residues. V shed 4 bases and J 1 base; nucleotides not matched to a gene: 6. CDR3 nucleotide sequence: TGTGCCAGCAGTTCGCCCGGGACAGATAACTATGGCTACACCTTC. It is translated as CASSSPGTDNYGYTF.

This rearrangement joins TRBV6-7 to TRBJ1-1; D not certain. TRBV6-7 is reported as an ORF; its role is uncertain. The CDR3 is made up of 14 amino acids. The V end was cut by 2 bases, the J end by 1 base, with 8 bases between. The CDR3 here is CASSYPNRNTEAFF. The DNA for the CDR3 is TGTGCCAGCAGTTACCCCAACAGGAACACTGAAGCTTTCTTT.

The chain recombines TRBV30 with TRBJ1-4, with TRBD1 matching over 7 bases. Germline V gene lookup returns CDR1 GTSNPN and CDR2 SVGIG (reference sequence). V lost 4 bases and J lost 2; bases outside the gene matches: 4. This CDR3 has 14 residues. The CDR3 DNA reads TGTGCCTGGACCCCAGGGGGGACTAATGAAAAACTGTTTTTT. It is translated as CAWTPGGTNEKLFF.

This chain connects TRBV4-3 to TRBJ1-3; 8 nucleotides line up with TRBD1. The junction had 7 bases not matched to a gene; V was cut back by 0 bases and J by 3 bases. Germline CDR1 is LGHNA and CDR2 is YSLEER. The CDR3 is 17 residues long. CDR3 sequence reads: CASSQDRTGSIGNTIYF. The CDR3 DNA sequence: TGCGCCAGCAGCCAAGATCGGACAGGGAGTATTGGAAACACCATATATTTT.

Remarks on this clone: A read error may produce the germline difference seen at one junction end. This rearrangement joins TRBV2 to TRBJ2-6; 9 positions match TRBD1. Germline V gives CDR1 SNHLY, CDR2 FYNNEI. The length of the CDR3 is 16 residues. CDR3 region: CASATGGIAGANGLTF. Written as DNA, the CDR3 is TGTGCCAGCGCCACAGGGGGCATAGCTGGGGCCAACGGCCTGACTTTC.

The V call is TRBV18, the J call TRBJ2-7; 7 bases match TRBD1. CDR3 size: 15 residues. Germline CDR1 and CDR2: KGHSH and LQKENI. J was trimmed by 1 base and V by 3 bases; bases with no gene match: 6. This CDR3 reads CASSPDRDRSYEQYF. DNA of the CDR3: TGTGCCAGCTCACCCGACAGGGACCGATCCTACGAGCAGTACTTC.

The chain couples TRBV2 to TRBJ1-5, with TRBD1 identical over 7 bases. The CDR3 contains 17 residues. The trim removed 4 bases at V and 2 bases at J, leaving 11 bases unmatched. Per germline, CDR1 SNHLY and CDR2 FYNNEI. DNA of the CDR3: TGTGCCAGCAGTGGGGACAGAACCCTTTCCCGCAATCAGCCCCAGCATTTT. It codes for CASSGDRTLSRNQPQHF.